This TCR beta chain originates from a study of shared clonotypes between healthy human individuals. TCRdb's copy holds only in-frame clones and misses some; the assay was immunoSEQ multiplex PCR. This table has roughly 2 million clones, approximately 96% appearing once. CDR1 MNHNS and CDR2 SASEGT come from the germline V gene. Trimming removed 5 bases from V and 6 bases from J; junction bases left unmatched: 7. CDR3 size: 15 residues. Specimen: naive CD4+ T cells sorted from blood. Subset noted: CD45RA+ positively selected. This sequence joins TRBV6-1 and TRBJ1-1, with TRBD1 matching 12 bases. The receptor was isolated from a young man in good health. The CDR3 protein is CASSRGGQGAAEAFF. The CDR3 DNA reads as TGTGCCAGCAGTCGGGGGGGACAGGGGGCCGCTGAAGCTTTCTTT.